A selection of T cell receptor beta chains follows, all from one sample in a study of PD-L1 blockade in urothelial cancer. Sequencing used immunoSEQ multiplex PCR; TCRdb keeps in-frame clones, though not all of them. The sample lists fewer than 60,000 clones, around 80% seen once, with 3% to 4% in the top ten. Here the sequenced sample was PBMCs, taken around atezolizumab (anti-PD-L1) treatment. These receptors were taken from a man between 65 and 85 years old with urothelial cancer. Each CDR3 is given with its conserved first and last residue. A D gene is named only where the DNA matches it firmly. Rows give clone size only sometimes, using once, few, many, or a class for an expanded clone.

cdr3_aa: CASSLTRGDQPQHF
cdr3_nt: TGTGCCAGCAGTTTAACCAGGGGTGATCAGCCCCAGCATTTT
j_call: TRBJ1-5
d_call: .
v_call: TRBV28
clone_size: .

cdr3_aa: CASSANPVSTGSYEQYF
cdr3_nt: TGCGCCAGCAGCGCGAACCCCGTATCGACAGGCTCCTACGAGCAGTACTTC
j_call: TRBJ2-7
d_call: .
v_call: TRBV5-1
clone_size: .

cdr3_aa: CASSLAPGVGQPQHF
cdr3_nt: TGCGCCAGCAGCTTGGCGCCAGGGGTAGGTCAGCCCCAGCATTTT
j_call: TRBJ1-5
d_call: .
v_call: TRBV5-1
clone_size: .

cdr3_aa: CASSSGQGPNIQYF
cdr3_nt: TGTGCCAGCAGTTCCGGACAGGGCCCAAACATTCAGTACTTC
j_call: TRBJ2-4
d_call: TRBD1
v_call: TRBV28
clone_size: once

cdr3_aa: CASSLAGTGGGIKQYF
cdr3_nt: TGTGCCAGCAGCTTAGCGGGAACAGGGGGGGGCATCAAGCAGTACTTC
j_call: TRBJ2-7
d_call: .
v_call: TRBV7-2
clone_size: once

cdr3_aa: CASSPRGPSYNEQFF
cdr3_nt: TGTGCCAGCAGCCCTCGCGGGCCCTCCTACAATGAGCAGTTCTTC
j_call: TRBJ2-1
d_call: .
v_call: TRBV11-2
clone_size: .

cdr3_aa: CASLPGGRFSYGYTF
cdr3_nt: TGTGCCAGCCTCCCGGGGGGCAGGTTTTCGTATGGCTACACCTTC
j_call: TRBJ1-2
d_call: .
v_call: TRBV28
clone_size: .

cdr3_aa: CASSPSTDTQYF
cdr3_nt: TGTGCCAGCAGTCCTAGCACAGATACGCAGTATTTT
j_call: TRBJ2-3
d_call: .
v_call: TRBV27
clone_size: .

cdr3_aa: CASSVRDRAYHEQYF
cdr3_nt: TGTGCCAGCAGTGTCCGGGACAGGGCTTACCACGAGCAGTACTTC
j_call: TRBJ2-7
d_call: TRBD1
v_call: TRBV6-1
clone_size: .

cdr3_aa: CASSLGTGINYGYTF
cdr3_nt: TGTGCCAGCAGCCTCGGGACAGGTATCAACTATGGCTACACCTTC
j_call: TRBJ1-2
d_call: TRBD1
v_call: TRBV14
clone_size: .

cdr3_aa: CASSLGGSDEQFF
cdr3_nt: TGTGCCAGCAGCTTGGGGGGGTCGGATGAGCAGTTCTTC
j_call: TRBJ2-1
d_call: TRBD2
v_call: TRBV11-2
clone_size: .

cdr3_aa: CASSKEGQRNTEAFF
cdr3_nt: TGTGCCAGCAGCAAGGAGGGACAGAGGAACACTGAAGCTTTCTTT
j_call: TRBJ1-1
d_call: .
v_call: TRBV21-1
clone_size: .

cdr3_aa: CASSPRGGAKINEQFF
cdr3_nt: TGTGCCAGCAGCCCCAGGGGAGGGGCGAAGATCAATGAGCAGTTCTTC
j_call: TRBJ2-1
d_call: .
v_call: TRBV7-9
clone_size: once

cdr3_aa: CSAARDVGYTF
cdr3_nt: TGCAGTGCCGCGCGGGATGTTGGCTACACCTTC
j_call: TRBJ1-2
d_call: .
v_call: TRBV20-1
clone_size: few

cdr3_aa: CASSLERGNSYEQYF
cdr3_nt: TGTGCCAGCAGTTTGGAGCGGGGGAATTCCTACGAGCAGTACTTC
j_call: TRBJ2-7
d_call: TRBD2
v_call: TRBV27
clone_size: .

cdr3_aa: CASRQGNTDTQYF
cdr3_nt: TGTGCCAGTCGACAGGGAAACACAGATACGCAGTATTTT
j_call: TRBJ2-3
d_call: TRBD1
v_call: TRBV5-6
clone_size: .

cdr3_aa: CASRVVQGAWSLSEAFF
cdr3_nt: TGTGCCAGTAGGGTTGTTCAGGGGGCGTGGAGTCTAAGTGAAGCTTTCTTT
j_call: TRBJ1-1
d_call: TRBD1
v_call: TRBV19
clone_size: .

cdr3_aa: CASSSQSGKNEQYF
cdr3_nt: TGTGCCAGCAGCTCGCAATCAGGGAAGAACGAGCAGTACTTC
j_call: TRBJ2-7
d_call: .
v_call: TRBV7-2
clone_size: .

cdr3_aa: CASSITSGRAGEQYF
cdr3_nt: TGTGCCAGTAGTATAACTAGCGGGAGGGCCGGCGAGCAGTACTTC
j_call: TRBJ2-7
d_call: TRBD2
v_call: TRBV19
clone_size: .

cdr3_aa: CASSPEVTNYEQYF
cdr3_nt: TGTGCCAGCAGCCCAGAGGTGACTAACTACGAGCAGTACTTC
j_call: TRBJ2-7
d_call: .
v_call: TRBV9
clone_size: once

cdr3_aa: CASSFTELAKNIQYF
cdr3_nt: TGTGCCAGCAGTTTTACAGAACTAGCCAAAAACATTCAGTACTTC
j_call: TRBJ2-4
d_call: .
v_call: TRBV6-6
clone_size: .

cdr3_aa: CASRGGTDTQYF
cdr3_nt: TGTGCCAGCAGAGGGGGCACAGATACGCAGTATTTT
j_call: TRBJ2-3
d_call: .
v_call: TRBV9
clone_size: .